Below are 26 T cell receptor beta chains sequenced from a single sample in a study. TCRdb analysed the 5' RACE reads with MiXCR anew, one entry per CDR3 protein. The table includes around 160 distinct CDR3 sequences, approximately 90% detected once. Treg sorting used a CD4+CD25+CD127-/low gate. Material: tumor-infiltrating Tregs sorted from the breast tumor. All receptors come from a female donor with breast cancer.

Comments on this clonotype: Found in a library prepared for alpha chains, this beta chain is an off-target read, and its abundance has little meaning. J is TRBJ2-3 and V is TRBV23-1, with TRBD1 identical over 7 bases. TRBV23-1 is an open reading frame, and its role is uncertain. V was pared by 3 bases and J by 3 bases, with 9 bases of the junction left unmatched. The CDR3 runs 16 residues. CDR3 protein: CASSHLGTEGTDTQYF. The CDR3 DNA follows: TGCGCCAGCAGTCATTTGGGGACAGAGGGTACAGATACGCAGTATTTT.

On this clonotype: This beta chain came through as a stray read in a library set up for alpha chains, and its size says little. This chain joins TRBV15 and TRBJ2-3, with 9 bases identical to TRBD2. Looked up from germline, CDR1 is LNHNV and CDR2 is YYDKDF (reference sequence). CDR3 length: 18 residues. Trimming cost V 0 bases and J 0 bases; bases outside gene matches: 7. The CDR3 sequence is CATSRDTLAGYSTDTQYF. In nucleotides, the CDR3 is TGTGCCACCAGCAGAGACACTCTAGCGGGGTATAGCACAGATACGCAGTATTTT.

Concerning this clonotype: This beta chain is a stray sequence in a library constructed for alpha chains; its clone size is not meaningful. The gene calls are TRBV12-3 or TRBV12-4 and TRBJ1-2; 8 bases are a match to TRBD1. The CDR3 spans 15 residues. V gave up 6 bases and J gave up 1 base; unmatched junction bases: 7. Here the CDR3 reads CASSPRQGLNYGYTF. Here the CDR3 DNA reads TGTGCCAGCAGCCCTAGACAGGGGCTTAACTATGGCTACACCTTC.

This clonotype was seen only a few times. This beta chain is a stray read from a library made for alpha chains; its abundance is not meaningful. The V call is TRBV12-3 or TRBV12-4, the J call TRBJ1-2; the D gene is possibly TRBD1 (6 bases). V gave up 6 bases and J gave up 2 bases, with 13 bases separating them. The CDR3 has 14 residues. The CDR3 DNA follows: TGTGCCAGCAGCCGGGACACCACAAACTATGGCTACACCTTC. Translation gives CASSRDTTNYGYTF.

About this clonotype: Because this beta chain is a stray read in a library intended to capture alpha chains, its abundance should not be given much weight. The CDR3 DNA sequence: TGTGCCAGCAGGAAGGGTAACTATGGCTACACCTTC. It codes for CASRKGNYGYTF. The chain is built from TRBV12-3 or TRBV12-4 and TRBJ1-2; no definite D call. Trimming removed 6 bases from V and 1 base from J, with 6 bases in between. The CDR3 is 12 residues long.

With respect to this clonotype: The library was prepared for alpha chains; this beta chain is a stray read, so its frequency means little. The V call is TRBV2, the J call TRBJ1-1, with 7 bases lining up with TRBD1. CDR1 and CDR2 (germline): SNHLY, FYNNEI. CDR3 length: 14 amino acids. Trimming at V came to 5 bases and at J to 0 bases, leaving 3 bases not matched to a gene. The DNA for the CDR3 is TGTGCCAGCAGTATGGGACAGATGAACACTGAAGCTTTCTTT. This codes for CASSMGQMNTEAFF.

In regard to this clonotype: This beta chain slipped into a library made for alpha chains as a stray read, so its size is not meaningful. The chain links TRBV12-3 or TRBV12-4 to TRBJ2-2; 9 positions agree with TRBD1. J lost 6 bases, V lost 3 bases, and 5 bases had no gene match. This CDR3 is built from 15 residues. CDR3 in amino acids: CASSFQTGGSGELFF. CDR3 DNA sequence: TGTGCCAGCAGTTTCCAGACAGGGGGGTCCGGGGAGCTGTTTTTT.

As concerns this clonotype: Since the library was made to target alpha chains, this beta chain is a stray read and its abundance is not meaningful. The gene calls are TRBV12-3 or TRBV12-4 and TRBJ1-1; 10 bases agree with TRBD1. This CDR3 is built from 14 residues. V shed 8 bases, J shed 5 bases, and the junction held 8 bases outside the gene matches. The CDR3 coding sequence is TGTGCCAGCGGGGGGACAGGGGCCCTTACTGAAGCTTTCTTT. Its protein is CASGGTGALTEAFF.

Regarding this clonotype: This beta chain represents an off-target read in a library built for alpha chains; its size is of limited meaning. The rearrangement joins TRBV12-3 or TRBV12-4 to TRBJ1-2; 8 bases match TRBD1. V dropped 6 bases and J dropped 8; count of bases not matched to a gene: 8. The CDR3 runs 13 residues. In DNA, the CDR3 is TGTGCCAGCAGGGACAGGGCTTCGTGGGGCTACACCTTC. It specifies CASRDRASWGYTF.

With respect to this clonotype: Found in a library prepared for alpha chains, this beta chain is an off-target read, and its abundance has little meaning. J is TRBJ1-1 and V is TRBV29-1, with TRBD1 matching 7 bases. Germline values: CDR1 SQVTM, CDR2 ANQGSEA. After removal of 3 bases from V and 11 bases from J, the junction contained 6 bases not matched to a gene. The CDR3 runs to 11 residues. The CDR3 reads CSVDPTGRAFF. CDR3 bases: TGCAGCGTTGACCCGACAGGGCGGGCTTTCTTT.

Details on this clonotype: The size of this beta chain means little, since it is a stray read in a library made for alpha chains. The chain joins TRBV12-3 or TRBV12-4 to TRBJ1-2, with 7 nucleotides matching TRBD1. There are 13 residues in the CDR3. With 7 bases clipped from V and 6 bases from J, the junction kept 8 bases outside the gene matches. CDR3 DNA: TGTGCCAGCACCTCGACAGGGTACAATGGCTACACCTTC. Protein: CASTSTGYNGYTF.

Points on this clonotype: The library was built for alpha chains, so this beta chain is an off-target read and its size means little. The chain joins TRBV6-6 to TRBJ1-1; D gene ambiguous. V lost 2 bases, J lost 4 bases, and 11 bases lay in between. The CDR3 covers 14 residues. Germline V CDR1 and CDR2: MNHNY, SVGAGI (reference sequence). The CDR3 loop is CASSYARIGTEAFF. In DNA form, the CDR3 reads TGTGCCAGCAGTTACGCCAGGATCGGCACTGAAGCTTTCTTT.

As regards this clonotype: This beta chain slipped into a library made for alpha chains as a stray read, so its size is not meaningful. The V call is TRBV28, the J call TRBJ2-5; no reliable D call. CDR3 length: 15 residues. Germline V CDR1 and CDR2: MDHEN, SYDVKM. V was shortened by 4 bases and J by 3 bases, with 15 bases between the two germline ends. The CDR3 DNA follows: TGTGCCAGCAGTTCCCGCTTGTGGGGTGAAGAGACCCAGTACTTC. Amino acids: CASSSRLWGEETQYF.

This clonotype appeared once. This beta chain is a stray sequence in a library constructed for alpha chains; its clone size is not meaningful. This sequence joins TRBV20-1 and TRBJ1-4; the D is unclear. CDR1 is DFQATT and CDR2 is SNEGSKA in the germline V gene (reference sequence). V was cut by 6 bases and J by 0 bases, with 14 bases left in between. This CDR3 region has 15 residues. CDR3 sequence: CSAPESRSTNEKLFF. The CDR3 DNA follows: TGCAGTGCACCCGAAAGCAGGTCAACTAATGAAAAACTGTTTTTT.

Concerning this clonotype: This beta chain came through as a stray read in a library set up for alpha chains, and its size says little. This sequence joins TRBV12-3 or TRBV12-4 and TRBJ1-2; 9 nucleotides align to TRBD1. With V trimmed by 5 bases and J by 7 bases, 8 bases remained unmatched. This CDR3 comprises 14 residues. The CDR3 nucleotides read TGTGCCAGCAGTCAGGGACAGGGCCTGGGTGGCTACACCTTC. This gives the protein CASSQGQGLGGYTF.

In regard to this clonotype: As an off-target read in a library built for alpha chains, this beta chain has a frequency of little significance. The chain has TRBV24-1 and TRBJ2-2, with 8 bases fitting TRBD1. CDR3 length: 14 residues. The junction had 4 bases not matched to a gene; V was cut back by 9 bases and J by 2 bases. Germline-derived CDR1 and CDR2 are KGHDR and SFDVKD. The CDR3 region has the DNA TGTGCCACCGGGCCAGGGGGCAACACCGGGGAGCTGTTTTTT. Its translation: CATGPGGNTGELFF.

Worth noting for this clonotype: As an off-target read in a library built for alpha chains, this beta chain has a frequency of little significance. The chain has TRBV30 and TRBJ2-3; 7 bases align to TRBD2. Trimming at V came to 0 bases and at J to 4 bases, leaving 13 bases not matched to a gene. The CDR3 consists of 17 residues. Germline V gives CDR1 GTSNPN, CDR2 SVGIG (reference sequence). Written as DNA, the CDR3 is TGTGCCTGGAGTGTACACGGGGGGTGGATTACCCCAGATACGCAGTATTTT. This translates into CAWSVHGGWITPDTQYF. Using reference TRBV30 and TRBJ2-3 for the parts outside the CDR3, the full variable domain is SQTIHQWPATLVQPVGSPLSLECTVEGTSNPNLYWYRQAAGRGLQLLFYSVGIGQISSEVPQNLSASRPQDRQFILSSKKLLLSDSGFYLCAWSVHGGWITPDTQYFGPGTRLTVL.

A remark on this clonotype: This beta chain lies outside the target of a library built for alpha chains; its clone size means little. The V call is TRBV12-3 or TRBV12-4, the J call TRBJ1-2; D uncertain. This CDR3 comprises 12 residues. V was clipped by 3 bases and J by 4 bases, with 6 bases between them. DNA for the CDR3: TGTGCCAGCAGTTTCACCTCCTATGGCTACACCTTC. Translating gives CASSFTSYGYTF.

In regard to this clonotype: Within a library made for alpha chains, this beta chain is off target, and its count is uninformative. The gene calls are TRBV5-1 and TRBJ2-7; 7 positions match TRBD1. This CDR3 spans 14 amino acids. V lost 4 bases, J lost 3 bases, and 7 bases stayed unmatched. Germline CDR1 SGHRS, CDR2 YFSETQ. CDR3 amino acids: CASSMGTANYEQYF. The CDR3 region has the DNA TGCGCCAGCAGCATGGGGACAGCGAACTACGAGCAGTACTTC.

For this clonotype: This beta chain represents an off-target read in a library built for alpha chains; its size is of limited meaning. This chain joins TRBV5-1 and TRBJ1-2; TRBD1 agrees at 7 bases. J lost 1 base, V lost 2 bases, and 8 bases had no gene match. From germline, CDR1 is SGHRS and CDR2 YFSETQ. This CDR3 region has 16 residues. The CDR3 nucleotides read TGCGCCAGCAGCTTAAGCCGGACAGGCGTTAACTATGGCTACACCTTC. Its translation: CASSLSRTGVNYGYTF.

This clonotype was found once. Because the library targeted alpha chains, this beta chain is an off-target read whose size means little. The chain is built from TRBV6-1 and TRBJ1-1, with D unresolved. This CDR3 comprises 14 residues. The germline V and J ends were trimmed by 6 bases and 3 bases, with 14 bases remaining between them. CDR1 and CDR2 (germline): MNHNS, SASEGT. The CDR3 sequence is CASSEKWAYTEAFF. CDR3 bases: TGTGCCAGCAGCGAAAAGTGGGCTTACACTGAAGCTTTCTTT.

A remark on this clonotype: A library made for alpha chains picked up this beta chain off target, so its size means little. The chain carries TRBV18 and TRBJ2-2; D might be TRBD2 (6 bases). The V gene lost 3 bases and the J gene lost 6 bases, with 17 bases spanning the gap. Germline V gene lookup returns CDR1 KGHSH and CDR2 LQKENI. The CDR3 has 16 amino acids. The CDR3: CASSPASVGPSGELFF. The CDR3 DNA reads TGTGCCAGCTCACCTGCTAGCGTCGGGCCTTCCGGGGAGCTGTTTTTT. Using reference TRBV18 and TRBJ2-2 for the parts outside the CDR3, the full variable domain is NAGVMQNPRHLVRRRGQEARLRCSPMKGHSHVYWYRQLPEEGLKFMVYLQKENIIDESGMPKERFSAEFPKEGPSILRIQQVVRGDSAAYFCASSPASVGPSGELFFGEGSRLTVL.

Remarks on this clonotype: The size of this beta chain means little, since it is a stray read in a library made for alpha chains. The chain combines TRBV7-8 with TRBJ2-3, with 12 positions matching TRBD2. CDR1 and CDR2 from the germline V gene are SGHVS and FQNEAQ. J lost 6 bases, V lost 4 bases, and 8 bases had no gene match. There are 16 residues in the CDR3. The CDR3 bases are TGTGCCAGCAGCTCGCGACGACTAGCGGGGGTTGATACGCAGTATTTT. This translates into CASSSRRLAGVDTQYF.

In regard to this clonotype: This beta chain turned up in a library designed for alpha chains; as an off-target read, its abundance says little. The rearrangement joins TRBV30 to TRBJ2-7; D is possibly TRBD2 (6 bases). Trimming pared 1 base from V and 2 bases from J, leaving 12 bases between. Per the germline V gene, CDR1 is GTSNPN and CDR2 is SVGIG (reference sequence). The CDR3 extends over 14 amino acids. The CDR3 loop is CAWSGGDRAYEQYF. CDR3 DNA: TGTGCCTGGAGTGGGGGGGATCGGGCCTACGAGCAGTACTTC.

A note on this clonotype: This beta chain appears as a stray read in a library generated for alpha chains; its size is not informative. The chain couples TRBV6-5 to TRBJ1-1; D is possibly TRBD1 (5 bases). The ends were cut back, 3 bases at V and 5 bases at J, with 10 bases in the middle. The CDR3 is 13 residues long. Germline loops: CDR1 MNHEY, CDR2 SVGAGI. CDR3 bases: TGTGCCAGCAGTTATCAGGGTCGGACTGAAGCTTTCTTT. Protein product: CASSYQGRTEAFF.

A word on this clonotype: Little can be read into the size of this beta chain, an off-target read in a library designed for alpha chains. CDR3 in amino acids: CSARVGGGETYEQYF. CDR3 bases: TGCAGTGCTAGAGTTGGGGGAGGTGAAACCTACGAGCAGTACTTC. The V call is TRBV20-1, the J call TRBJ2-7; a weak D match, TRBD2 (6 bases). V gave up 1 base and J gave up 2 bases, with 15 bases separating them. The CDR3 loop spans 15 amino acids. From germline, CDR1 is DFQATT and CDR2 SNEGSKA (reference sequence).